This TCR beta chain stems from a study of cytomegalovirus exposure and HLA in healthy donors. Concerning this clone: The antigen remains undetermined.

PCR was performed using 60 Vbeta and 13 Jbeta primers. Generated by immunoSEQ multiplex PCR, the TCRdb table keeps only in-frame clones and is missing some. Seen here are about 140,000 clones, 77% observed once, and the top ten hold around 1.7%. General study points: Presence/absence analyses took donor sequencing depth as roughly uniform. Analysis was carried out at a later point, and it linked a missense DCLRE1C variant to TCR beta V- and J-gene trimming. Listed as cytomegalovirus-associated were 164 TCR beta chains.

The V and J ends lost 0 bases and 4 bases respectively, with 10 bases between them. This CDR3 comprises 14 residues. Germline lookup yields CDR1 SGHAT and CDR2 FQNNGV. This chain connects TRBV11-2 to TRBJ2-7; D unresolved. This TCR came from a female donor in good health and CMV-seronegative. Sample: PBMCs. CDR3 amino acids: CASSLDLNEYEQYF. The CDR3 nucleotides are TGTGCCAGCAGCTTAGATCTTAACGAGTACGAGCAGTACTTC.